Listed here are 25 T cell receptor beta chains from one sample, sequenced in a study of blood T cell repertoires in COVID-19. Profiling relied on immunoSEQ multiplex PCR, and the TCRdb table lists in-frame clones only, not all of them. Of about 140,000 clones listed, over 80% are singletons. The sequencing sample was made of peripheral blood. All receptors come from a man aged 25 to 40 with COVID-19, enrolled during active disease.

This sequence joins TRBV7-2 and TRBJ2-3; D possibly corresponds to TRBD2 (6 bases). V lost 4 bases to trimming and J lost 10 bases, with 18 bases between them. This CDR3 is built from 14 residues. Looked up from germline, CDR1 is SGHTA and CDR2 is FQGNSA. The chain's CDR3 is CASSSGVGRFAQYF. CDR3 coding DNA: TGTGCCAGCAGCTCGGGGGTAGGGAGGTTCGCGCAGTATTTT.

The genes are TRBV2 and TRBJ2-1; 13 bases align to TRBD2. This CDR3 has 16 residues. In germline, CDR1 is SNHLY, CDR2 FYNNEI. The V gene end was trimmed by 5 bases and the J gene end by 7 bases; junction bases not matched to a gene: 8. The CDR3 DNA follows: TGTGCCAGCAGTCTCCTCGGACTAGCGGGAGTGAATGAGCAGTTCTTC. This sequence encodes CASSLLGLAGVNEQFF.

The V call is TRBV6-5, the J call TRBJ1-1; D might be TRBD1 (6 bases). CDR3 length: 13 residues. CDR1 MNHEY and CDR2 SVGAGI come from the germline V gene. V was shortened by 6 bases and J by 10 bases, with 18 bases between the two germline ends. The CDR3 sequence: CASRRGSGEGAFF. The CDR3 DNA reads TGTGCCAGCAGGAGGGGGTCGGGGGAGGGAGCTTTCTTT.

The chain employs TRBV7-2 and TRBJ2-5; 8 nucleotides agree with TRBD1. This CDR3 is built from 15 residues. The junction had 6 bases not matched to a gene; V was cut back by 1 base and J by 5 bases. CDR1 SGHTA and CDR2 FQGNSA come from the germline V gene. The DNA of the CDR3 is TGTGCCAGCAGCTTAGTGGGGACAGGCTTCGAGACCCAGTACTTC. This sequence encodes CASSLVGTGFETQYF.

The gene calls are TRBV5-1 and TRBJ1-1; perhaps TRBD1 as D (5 bases). CDR3 length equals 15 residues. The V gene's germline CDR1 is SGHRS and CDR2 YFSETQ. The V end lost 0 bases, the J end lost 1 base, and 10 bases lay between the germline ends. CDR3 nucleotides: TGCGCCAGCAGCTTGGCCGGGGGGGAGAACACTGAAGCTTTCTTT. As protein: CASSLAGGENTEAFF.

The rearrangement links TRBV7-9 to TRBJ2-5; 7 bases match TRBD1. There are 15 residues in the CDR3. With V trimmed by 8 bases and J by 4 bases, 13 bases remained unmatched. The germline V gene encodes CDR1 SEHNR and CDR2 FQNEAQ (reference sequence). The CDR3 spells CASGERQGGSETQYF. The DNA for the CDR3 is TGTGCCAGCGGCGAACGACAGGGCGGATCAGAGACCCAGTACTTC.

This clone showed up just once. The J gene is TRBJ2-3, the V gene TRBV28, with D uncertain. V shed 6 bases and J shed 1 base, with 11 bases lying between them. There are 14 residues in the CDR3. Germline CDR1 reads MDHEN; CDR2 reads SYDVKM. The CDR3: CASSLPGRTDTQYF. CDR3 coding DNA: TGTGCCAGCAGCCTCCCAGGCCGCACAGATACGCAGTATTTT. The full variable domain, with the rest looked up from reference TRBV28 and TRBJ2-3, is DVKVTQSSRYLVKRTGEKVFLECVQDMDHENMFWYRQDPGLGLRLIYFSYDVKMKEKGDIPEGYSVSREKKERFSLILESASTNQTSMYLCASSLPGRTDTQYFGPGTRLTVL.

This chain connects TRBV14 to TRBJ1-3, with unresolved D. Trimming shortened V by 2 bases and J by 0 bases, and 11 bases separated the two germline ends. Germline V gene sequence: CDR1 SGHDN, CDR2 FVKESK. The CDR3 runs to 16 residues. The CDR3 bases are TGTGCCAGCAGCCAACGTAAGCCATCCTCTGGAAACACCATATATTTT. Protein: CASSQRKPSSGNTIYF.

This clone was counted between two and nine times. The chain employs TRBV7-9 and TRBJ2-7; 12 bases are a match to TRBD2. V lost 5 bases, J lost 5 bases, and 7 bases stayed unmatched. The CDR3 is 15 residues long. The germline V gene encodes CDR1 SEHNR and CDR2 FQNEAQ (reference sequence). The CDR3 DNA reads TGTGCCAGCAGCAGACTAGCGGGAGATAACAACGAGCAGTACTTC. Protein product: CASSRLAGDNNEQYF.

This rearrangement joins TRBV11-2 to TRBJ1-1, with 10 bases fitting TRBD1. The CDR3 is made up of 15 amino acids. The germline V gene has CDR1 SGHAT and CDR2 FQNNGV. The junction had 6 bases not matched to a gene; V was cut back by 5 bases and J by 3 bases. The CDR3 DNA is TGTGCCAGCAGCCTACGACAGGGGGCGGACACTGAAGCTTTCTTT. Translating gives CASSLRQGADTEAFF. Variable domain in full (rest from reference TRBV11-2 and TRBJ1-1): EAGVAQSPRYKIIEKRQSVAFWCNPISGHATLYWYQQILGQGPKLLIQFQNNGVVDDSQLPKDRFSAERLKGVDSTLKIQPAKLEDSAVYLCASSLRQGADTEAFFGQGTRLTVV.

The rearrangement uses TRBV6-5 and TRBJ1-2, with TRBD1 matching over 10 bases. V lost 4 bases to trimming and J lost 4 bases; unmatched junction nucleotides: 6. Germline V gene sequence: CDR1 MNHEY, CDR2 SVGAGI. The CDR3 spans 15 residues. CDR3 in amino acids: CASSFRDRGRYGYTF. The CDR3 nucleotides read TGTGCCAGCAGTTTCCGGGACAGGGGCCGCTATGGCTACACCTTC.

This clone came up once. The V gene is TRBV7-2, the J gene TRBJ2-1, with D perhaps TRBD2 (5 bases). The germline gives CDR1 SGHTA, CDR2 FQGNSA. This CDR3 comprises 15 residues. V lost 4 bases and J 5 bases, leaving 15 bases between the germline ends. Here the CDR3 DNA reads TGTGCCAGCAGCTGGGTTCAGCGGACCAACAATGAGCAGTTCTTC. The encoded protein is CASSWVQRTNNEQFF. Together with reference TRBV7-2 and TRBJ2-1, the CDR3 gives the full variable domain: GAGVSQSPSNKVTEKGKDVELRCDPISGHTALYWYRQSLGQGLEFLIYFQGNSAPDKSGLPSDRFSAERTGGSVSTLTIQRTQQEDSAVYLCASSWVQRTNNEQFFGPGTRLTVL.

The CDR3 region is CASSYGLAVAKNIQYF. CDR3 bases: TGTGCCAGCAGTTACGGACTAGCGGTAGCCAAAAACATTCAGTACTTC. The chain recombines TRBV6-5 with TRBJ2-4; 10 nucleotides agree with TRBD2. CDR3 size: 16 residues. V shed 2 bases, J shed 0 bases, and the junction held 1 base outside the gene matches. CDR1 and CDR2 from the germline V gene are MNHEY and SVGAGI.

The chain combines TRBV7-2 with TRBJ2-7; TRBD2 matches at 9 bases. Germline CDR1 SGHTA, CDR2 FQGNSA. CDR3 length: 15 amino acids. The V gene end was trimmed by 1 base and the J gene end by 7 bases; junction bases not matched to a gene: 8. The DNA of the CDR3 is TGTGCCAGCAGCTTAGTAGCGGGAGTGGTTCGGGAGCAGTACTTC. It codes for CASSLVAGVVREQYF.

This clone came up many times. The V call is TRBV28, the J call TRBJ2-7; 8 bases match TRBD2. The CDR3 runs to 15 residues. From germline, CDR1 is MDHEN and CDR2 SYDVKM. V gave up 3 bases and J gave up 4 bases; unmatched junction bases: 8. CDR3 region: CASSLSGLGIYEQYF. CDR3 DNA sequence: TGTGCCAGCAGTTTGTCGGGACTAGGTATTTACGAGCAGTACTTC.

The chain is built from TRBV4-3 and TRBJ2-3; TRBD2 matches 11 bases. The J segment lost 0 bases and the V segment lost 1 base, leaving 3 bases of the junction unmatched. This CDR3 comprises 17 residues. From germline, CDR1 is LGHNA and CDR2 YSLEER. The CDR3: CASSQGLAGTSTDTQYF. The CDR3 nucleotides read TGCGCCAGCAGCCAAGGACTAGCGGGAACCAGCACAGATACGCAGTATTTT.

The rearrangement joins TRBV29-1 to TRBJ2-7; perhaps TRBD2 as D (6 bases). CDR1 SQVTM and CDR2 ANQGSEA come from the germline V gene. The V and J ends lost 3 bases and 3 bases respectively, with 18 bases between them. The CDR3 length is 15 residues. This chain's CDR3 is CSVELIGGESYEQYF. The CDR3 DNA reads as TGCAGCGTTGAGTTAATCGGCGGGGAGAGCTACGAGCAGTACTTC.

The rearrangement uses TRBV5-1 and TRBJ1-2; TRBD1 agrees at 9 bases. This CDR3 is built from 14 residues. Trimming cost V 1 base and J 6 bases; bases outside gene matches: 4. The germline CDR1 and CDR2 sequences are SGHRS and YFSETQ. The DNA of the CDR3 is TGCGCCAGCAGCTTGTCAACAGGGGGCGATGGCTACACCTTC. It translates to CASSLSTGGDGYTF.

The chain combines TRBV28 with TRBJ2-3; 9 nucleotides align to TRBD2. CDR3 length: 14 amino acids. Losses at the gene ends were 8 bases for V and 1 base for J; bases not matched to a gene: 4. The germline V gene has CDR1 MDHEN and CDR2 SYDVKM. In nucleotides, the CDR3 is TGTGCCAGCGTTAAGCGGGGGGGCACAGATACGCAGTATTTT. It is translated as CASVKRGGTDTQYF.

The rearrangement joins TRBV29-1 to TRBJ2-3, with 7 bases aligning to TRBD2. This CDR3 is 13 amino acids long. Germline-derived CDR1 and CDR2 are SQVTM and ANQGSEA. V lost 4 bases to trimming and J lost 6 bases; unmatched junction nucleotides: 7. The CDR3 bases are TGCAGCGTTGCCCCCCGGGGAGGGGATACGCAGTATTTT. Translation gives CSVAPRGGDTQYF.

Written as DNA, the CDR3 is TGCGCCAGCAGCAGCAAACTAGCGGTTACGCTGGAGCAGTACTTC. This gives the protein CASSSKLAVTLEQYF. The chain recombines TRBV4-1 with TRBJ2-7, with 8 bases aligning to TRBD2. J was trimmed by 7 bases and V by 5 bases; bases with no gene match: 13. The CDR3 covers 15 residues. Germline V lookup: CDR1 MGHRA, CDR2 YSYEKL.

The chain carries TRBV27 and TRBJ2-2; TRBD1 agrees at 7 bases. Germline lookup yields CDR1 MNHEY and CDR2 SMNVEV (reference sequence). Trimming at V came to 3 bases and at J to 5 bases, leaving 0 bases not matched to a gene. The length of the CDR3 is 13 residues. The CDR3: CASSFRGTGELFF. In DNA form, the CDR3 reads TGTGCCAGCAGTTTCAGGGGGACCGGGGAGCTGTTTTTT.

This chain links TRBV9 with TRBJ1-5; D remains unclear. V shed 3 bases and J shed 7 bases, with 11 bases lying between them. CDR1 and CDR2 (germline): SGDLS, YYNGEE. CDR3 length equals 13 residues. This chain's CDR3 is CASSAHEEQPQHF. In DNA, the CDR3 is TGTGCCAGCAGCGCCCACGAAGAGCAGCCCCAGCATTTT.

In the case of this clone: This sample also contains other DNA sequences that code for the same CDR3. This chain connects TRBV5-1 to TRBJ2-3; 7 bases agree with TRBD2. The V and J ends lost 0 bases and 4 bases, in that order; junction bases with no gene match: 2. Germline assignment: CDR1 SGHRS and CDR2 YFSETQ. This CDR3 is 14 amino acids long. DNA for the CDR3: TGCGCCAGCAGCTTGGGTCTAGCGGCAGATACGCAGTATTTT. This translates into CASSLGLAADTQYF.

This clone was picked up one time. The genes are TRBV5-5 and TRBJ1-4; perhaps TRBD1 as D (6 bases). CDR3 length equals 14 residues. Trimming took 6 bases from V and 13 from J, leaving 22 bases between them. Germline V gene sequence: CDR1 SGHKS, CDR2 YYEKEE (reference sequence). The CDR3 spells CASTIRDTLSRLFF. For the CDR3, the DNA is TGTGCCAGCACTATCCGGGACACCCTAAGCAGACTGTTTTTT.